One sample yielded the 19 T cell receptor beta chains listed below, sequenced in a study of immune evolution from preneoplasia to lung adenocarcinoma. Some clones are missing from TCRdb's copy, which holds only in-frame ones; the method was immunoSEQ multiplex PCR. The sample includes around 9,100 clones, about 81% seen only once; the top ten take around 2.7%. Sequencing was carried out using FFPE lung adenocarcinoma in situ tissue. Source of these receptors: a person aged 70 to 80 with lung adenocarcinoma.

The chain employs TRBV5-4 and TRBJ1-2, with D perhaps TRBD1 (5 bases). The CDR3 runs to 14 residues. Germline values: CDR1 SGHNT, CDR2 YYREEE (reference sequence). Trimming took off 1 base at V and 4 bases at J, with 11 bases between the two ends. The CDR3 sequence: CASSLRGMGYGYTF. The CDR3 DNA reads as TGTGCCAGCAGCTTGAGGGGCATGGGCTATGGCTACACCTTC.

The J gene is TRBJ2-3, the V gene TRBV5-6, with D perhaps TRBD1 (6 bases). Germline assignment: CDR1 SGHDT and CDR2 YYEEEE. The CDR3 extends over 16 amino acids. Trimming stripped 0 bases from V and 1 base from J, with 12 bases between. The CDR3 loop reads CASSLALRGGTDTQYF. The CDR3 nucleotides are TGTGCCAGCAGCTTGGCCCTCAGGGGAGGCACAGATACGCAGTATTTT.

The count of this clone is one. The chain recombines TRBV9 with TRBJ1-3; no definite D call. The V gene lost 1 base and the J gene lost 5 bases, with 7 bases spanning the gap. From germline, CDR1 is SGDLS and CDR2 YYNGEE. The CDR3 spans 13 residues. Written as DNA, the CDR3 is TGTGCCAGCAGCGTAAACCCACGAAACACCATATATTTT. As protein: CASSVNPRNTIYF.

The V call is TRBV6-6, the J call TRBJ1-5, with 7 bases that match TRBD1. The CDR3 loop spans 16 amino acids. Per germline, CDR1 MNHNY and CDR2 SVGAGI (reference sequence). Trimming at V came to 2 bases and at J to 1 base, leaving 5 bases not matched to a gene. CDR3 amino acids: CASSYKGGWSNQPQHF. DNA of the CDR3: TGTGCCAGCAGTTACAAAGGGGGCTGGAGCAATCAGCCCCAGCATTTT.

This clone was recorded only once. This CDR3 is CASSTGHSSNQPQHF. In nucleotides, the CDR3 is TGTGCCAGCAGCACGGGACACTCTAGCAATCAGCCCCAGCATTTT. The rearrangement links TRBV5-5 to TRBJ1-5; perhaps TRBD1 as D (6 bases). CDR1 is SGHKS, CDR2 YYEKEE, per germline (reference sequence). The CDR3 contains 15 residues. Trimming removed 4 bases from V and 0 bases from J, with 11 bases in between.

V usage is TRBV7-8 and J usage is TRBJ2-7, with TRBD1 matching over 9 bases. V lost 0 bases, J lost 3 bases, and 0 bases stayed unmatched. CDR1 SGHVS and CDR2 FQNEAQ come from the germline V gene. This CDR3 is built from 14 residues. The CDR3 is CASSLATGGYEQYF. The CDR3 coding sequence is TGTGCCAGCAGCTTAGCGACAGGGGGCTACGAGCAGTACTTC. Using reference TRBV7-8 and TRBJ2-7 for the parts outside the CDR3, the full variable domain is GAGVSQSPRYKVAKRGQDVALRCDPISGHVSLFWYQQALGQGPEFLTYFQNEAQLDKSGLPSDRFFAERPEGSVSTLKIQRTQQEDSAVYLCASSLATGGYEQYFGPGTRLTVT.

This chain links TRBV5-6 with TRBJ1-2; D ambiguous. The V gene's germline CDR1 is SGHDT and CDR2 YYEEEE. The ends were cut back, 3 bases at V and 4 bases at J, with 10 bases in the middle. This CDR3 has 13 amino acids. The CDR3, as DNA: TGTGCCAGCAGCTCCAGTAGCCTCTATGGCTACACCTTC. Amino acid sequence: CASSSSSLYGYTF.

This clone turned up a few times. V gene TRBV7-9 combines with J gene TRBJ1-1, with D unclear. V gave up 0 bases and J gave up 2 bases, with 10 bases separating them. Per the germline V gene, CDR1 is SEHNR and CDR2 is FQNEAQ (reference sequence). The length of the CDR3 is 15 residues. In DNA, the CDR3 is TGTGCCAGCAGCTTAGCGGCAGGAGCCAACACTGAAGCTTTCTTT. Translated: CASSLAAGANTEAFF.

The chain recombines TRBV7-8 with TRBJ2-7; 9 bases fit TRBD2. The CDR3 runs to 15 residues. V gave up 0 bases and J gave up 3 bases; unmatched junction bases: 3. The germline CDR1 and CDR2 sequences are SGHVS and FQNEAQ. The CDR3 region has the DNA TGTGCCAGCAGCTTAGCGGGGACTAGCTTCTACGAGCAGTACTTC. This codes for CASSLAGTSFYEQYF.

The rearrangement links TRBV11-2 to TRBJ2-7, with 7 bases aligning to TRBD1. The germline V gene encodes CDR1 SGHAT and CDR2 FQNNGV. V lost 8 bases to trimming and J lost 0 bases; unmatched junction nucleotides: 10. The CDR3 is made up of 15 amino acids. This chain's CDR3 is CASQTDRAFSYEQYF. DNA for the CDR3: TGTGCCAGCCAGACCGACAGGGCTTTCTCCTACGAGCAGTACTTC.

This chain uses TRBV6-1 with TRBJ2-7; D is unresolved. The CDR3 extends over 14 amino acids. Trimming removed 4 bases from V and 5 bases from J, with 15 bases in between. CDR1 MNHNS and CDR2 SASEGT come from the germline V gene. DNA of the CDR3: TGTGCCAGCAGTGCTATTGGTGTTCTAAACGAGCAGTACTTC. Its translation: CASSAIGVLNEQYF.

This chain links TRBV14 with TRBJ2-2; D remains unclear. CDR1 is SGHDN and CDR2 is FVKESK in the germline V gene. The CDR3 is 15 residues long. V gave up 0 bases and J gave up 2 bases, with 7 bases separating them. CDR3 protein: CASSQDNRNTGELFF. CDR3 nucleotides: TGTGCCAGCAGCCAAGATAACAGAAACACCGGGGAGCTGTTTTTT.

The chain has TRBV10-3 and TRBJ1-5; D is ambiguous. The CDR3 runs 14 residues. Between the trimmed V and J ends, which lost 0 bases and 4 bases, there was a span of 7 bases. Germline assignment: CDR1 ENHRY and CDR2 SYGVKD. The CDR3 protein is CAISESWENQPQHF. The DNA for the CDR3 is TGTGCCATCAGTGAGTCTTGGGAGAATCAGCCCCAGCATTTT.

The chain recombines TRBV18 with TRBJ1-2; no reliable D call. Germline CDR1 reads KGHSH; CDR2 reads LQKENI. The V gene lost 5 bases and the J gene lost 5 bases, with 12 bases spanning the gap. The CDR3 is made up of 13 amino acids. In DNA, the CDR3 is TGTGCCAGCTCAGCGGACGCCAAATATGGCTACACCTTC. Its translation: CASSADAKYGYTF.

This chain connects TRBV2 to TRBJ2-3, with D possibly being TRBD1 or TRBD2 (6 bases each). With 2 bases removed from V and 3 bases from J, the gap between germline ends came to 9 bases. CDR3 size: 14 residues. Per germline, CDR1 SNHLY and CDR2 FYNNEI. In DNA, the CDR3 is TGTGCCAGCAGTGAAACAGGGAGGACAGATACGCAGTATTTT. Translated, it gives CASSETGRTDTQYF.

This chain connects TRBV5-1 to TRBJ1-4; 8 bases are shared with TRBD1. Looked up from germline, CDR1 is SGHRS and CDR2 is YFSETQ. Trimming cost V 4 bases and J 5 bases; bases outside gene matches: 4. The CDR3 has 14 amino acids. CDR3 nucleotide sequence: TGCGCCAGCAGCCAGCGGACAGGGAATGAAAAACTGTTTTTT. Protein sequence: CASSQRTGNEKLFF.

The gene calls are TRBV9 and TRBJ1-2, with D unresolved. There are 12 residues in the CDR3. CDR1 and CDR2 from the germline V gene are SGDLS and YYNGEE. Trimming removed 4 bases at V and 2 bases at J, with 6 bases between. CDR3 residues: CASSPQNYGYTF. In nucleotides, the CDR3 is TGTGCCAGCAGCCCTCAAAACTATGGCTACACCTTC.

The chain employs TRBV21-1 and TRBJ2-5. TRBV21-1 is a listed pseudogene. CDR3 length: 12 amino acids. CDR3 in amino acids: CADGCRQGTQYF. DNA for the CDR3: TGTGCCGATGGGTGTCGCCAAGGGACCCAGTACTTC.

This chain connects TRBV19 to TRBJ1-5, with TRBD1 matching 7 bases. This CDR3 comprises 16 residues. J lost 5 bases, V lost 4 bases, and 11 bases had no gene match. Germline CDR1 LNHDA, CDR2 SQIVND (reference sequence). This chain's CDR3 is CASSTKGQIYHQPQHF. The DNA for the CDR3 is TGTGCCAGTAGTACCAAGGGACAGATCTATCATCAGCCCCAGCATTTT.